This TCR beta chain is drawn from a study of cytomegalovirus exposure and HLA in healthy donors. Study-wide results and limits: Among the sequence variants, a highly shared cluster was likely an artifact of sequencing. Association with HLA alleles at 0.05 false discovery rate was found for 15,000 or so TCR beta sequences in a later analysis. A later analysis showed TCR association rates differing by HLA locus, peaking at DRB1 and lowest at HLA-C. Reported performance of the classifier showed diagnosis of cytomegalovirus status with high specificity and sensitivity.

About this clone itself: Antigen specificity is unknown.

CDR3 length: 16 residues. V trimming: 2 bases; J trimming: 7 bases; junction bases outside the gene matches: 8. Germline CDR1 is MNHNY and CDR2 is SVGAGI (reference sequence). PCR was performed using 60 Vbeta and 13 Jbeta primers. Sequencing was performed with immunoSEQ multiplex PCR; in TCRdb, only in-frame clones are kept and a portion is missing. Counted here are roughly 110,000 clones, about 80% occurring once; the ten biggest clones make up roughly 7.8%. The sample consisted of PBMCs. The sequence was collected from a man aged 30-40 years in good health and CMV-seronegative. The V call is TRBV6-6, the J call TRBJ1-6; 7 bases map to TRBD1. CDR3 in amino acids: CASSYQPQGVNSPLHF. CDR3 DNA sequence: TGTGCCAGCAGTTACCAGCCTCAGGGGGTAAATTCACCCCTCCACTTT.